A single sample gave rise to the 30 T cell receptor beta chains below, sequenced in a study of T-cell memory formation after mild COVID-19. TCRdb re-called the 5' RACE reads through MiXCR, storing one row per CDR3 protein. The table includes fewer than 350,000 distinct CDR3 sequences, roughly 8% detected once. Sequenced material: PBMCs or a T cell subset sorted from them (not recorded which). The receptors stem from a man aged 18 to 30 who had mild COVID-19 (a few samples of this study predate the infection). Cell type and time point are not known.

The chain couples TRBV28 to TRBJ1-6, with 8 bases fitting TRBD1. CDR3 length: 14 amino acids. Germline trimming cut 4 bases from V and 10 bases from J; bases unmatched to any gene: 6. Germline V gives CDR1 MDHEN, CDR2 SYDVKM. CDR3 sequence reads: CASSSGQVRSPLHF. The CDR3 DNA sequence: TGTGCCAGCAGTTCGGGACAGGTGAGGTCACCCCTCCACTTT.

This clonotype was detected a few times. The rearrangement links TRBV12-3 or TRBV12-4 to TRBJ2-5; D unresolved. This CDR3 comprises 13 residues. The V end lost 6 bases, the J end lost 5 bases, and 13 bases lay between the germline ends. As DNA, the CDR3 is TGTGCCAGCAGCCCGTACCGCCGGGAGACCCAGTACTTC. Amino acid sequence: CASSPYRRETQYF.

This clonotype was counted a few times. CDR3 amino acids: CASSAGTGVGHYEQYV. CDR3 nucleotide sequence: TGTGCCAGCAGTGCCGGGACAGGGGTTGGCCACTACGAGCAGTACGTC. This chain connects TRBV25-1 to TRBJ2-7; 10 bases align to TRBD1. CDR1 and CDR2 from the germline V gene are MGHDK and SYGVNS. The CDR3 is made up of 16 amino acids. J lost 3 bases, V lost 4 bases, and 9 bases had no gene match.

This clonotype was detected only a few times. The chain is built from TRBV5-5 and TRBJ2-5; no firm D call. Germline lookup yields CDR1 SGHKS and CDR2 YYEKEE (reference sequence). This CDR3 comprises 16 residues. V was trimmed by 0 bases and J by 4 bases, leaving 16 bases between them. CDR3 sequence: CASSLGRDVRGETQYF. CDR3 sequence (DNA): TGTGCCAGCAGCTTGGGCAGAGATGTACGCGGAGAGACCCAGTACTTC.

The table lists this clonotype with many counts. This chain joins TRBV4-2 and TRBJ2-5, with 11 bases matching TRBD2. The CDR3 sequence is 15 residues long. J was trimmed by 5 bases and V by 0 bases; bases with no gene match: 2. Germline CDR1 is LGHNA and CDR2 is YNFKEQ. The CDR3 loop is CASSQEASGGETQYF. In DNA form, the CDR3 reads TGTGCCAGCAGCCAAGAGGCTAGCGGGGGGGAGACCCAGTACTTC.

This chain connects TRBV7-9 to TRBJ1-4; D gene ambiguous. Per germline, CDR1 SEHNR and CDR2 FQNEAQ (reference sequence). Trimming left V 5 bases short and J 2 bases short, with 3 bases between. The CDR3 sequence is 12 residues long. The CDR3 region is CASSDTNEKLFF. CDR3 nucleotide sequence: TGTGCCAGCAGCGATACTAATGAAAAACTGTTTTTT.

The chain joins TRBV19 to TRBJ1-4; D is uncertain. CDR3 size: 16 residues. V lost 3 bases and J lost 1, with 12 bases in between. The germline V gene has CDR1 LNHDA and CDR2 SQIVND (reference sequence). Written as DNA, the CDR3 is TGTGCCAGTAGTATCCCGCTTGAGGGAACTAATGAAAAACTGTTTTTT. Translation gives CASSIPLEGTNEKLFF.

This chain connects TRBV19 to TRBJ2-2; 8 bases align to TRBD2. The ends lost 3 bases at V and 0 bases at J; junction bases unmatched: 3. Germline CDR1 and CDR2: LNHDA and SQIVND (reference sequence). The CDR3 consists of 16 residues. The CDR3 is CASSIRAGANTGELFF. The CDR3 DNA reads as TGTGCCAGTAGTATCAGAGCGGGGGCGAACACCGGGGAGCTGTTTTTT.

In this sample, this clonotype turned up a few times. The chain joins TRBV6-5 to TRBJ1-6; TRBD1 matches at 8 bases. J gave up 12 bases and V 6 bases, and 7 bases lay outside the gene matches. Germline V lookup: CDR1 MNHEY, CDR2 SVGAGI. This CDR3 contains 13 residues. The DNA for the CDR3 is TGTGCCAGCAGCGACAGGGGTCTCCGACCCCTCCACTTT. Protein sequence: CASSDRGLRPLHF.

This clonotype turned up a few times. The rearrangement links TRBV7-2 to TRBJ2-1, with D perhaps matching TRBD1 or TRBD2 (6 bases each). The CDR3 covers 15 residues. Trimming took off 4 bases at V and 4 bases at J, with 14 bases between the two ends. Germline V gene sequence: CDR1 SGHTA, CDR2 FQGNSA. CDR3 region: CASSSPGARYNEQFF. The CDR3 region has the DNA TGTGCCAGCAGCTCCCCGGGGGCGCGTTACAATGAGCAGTTCTTC. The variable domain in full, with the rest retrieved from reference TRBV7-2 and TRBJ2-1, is GAGVSQSPSNKVTEKGKDVELRCDPISGHTALYWYRQSLGQGLEFLIYFQGNSAPDKSGLPSDRFSAERTGGSVSTLTIQRTQQEDSAVYLCASSSPGARYNEQFFGPGTRLTVL.

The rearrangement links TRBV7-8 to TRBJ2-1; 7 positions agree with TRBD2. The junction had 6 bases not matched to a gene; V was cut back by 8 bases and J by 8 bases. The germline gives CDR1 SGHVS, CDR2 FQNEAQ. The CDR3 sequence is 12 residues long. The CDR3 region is CASRGVGYEQFF. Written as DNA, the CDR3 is TGTGCCAGCCGGGGGGTCGGGTATGAGCAGTTCTTC.

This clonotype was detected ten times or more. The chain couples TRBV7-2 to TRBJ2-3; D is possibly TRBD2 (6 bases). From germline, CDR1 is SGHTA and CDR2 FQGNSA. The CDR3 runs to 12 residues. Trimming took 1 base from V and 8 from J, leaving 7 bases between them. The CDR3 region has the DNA TGTGCCAGCAGCTTAGGGGGAGGTACGCAGTATTTT. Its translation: CASSLGGGTQYF.

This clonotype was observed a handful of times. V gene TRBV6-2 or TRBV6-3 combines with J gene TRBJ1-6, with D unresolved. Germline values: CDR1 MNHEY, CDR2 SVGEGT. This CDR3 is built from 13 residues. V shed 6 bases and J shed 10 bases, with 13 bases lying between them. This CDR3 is CASRAPIQSPLHF. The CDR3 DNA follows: TGTGCCAGCAGGGCCCCGATCCAATCACCCCTCCACTTT.

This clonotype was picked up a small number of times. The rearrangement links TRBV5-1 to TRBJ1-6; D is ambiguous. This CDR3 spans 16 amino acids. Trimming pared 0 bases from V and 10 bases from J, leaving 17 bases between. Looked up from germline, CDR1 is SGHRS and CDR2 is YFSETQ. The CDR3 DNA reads TGCGCCAGCAGCTTGGTTCCACCGGGATTTCAATCACCCCTCCACTTT. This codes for CASSLVPPGFQSPLHF.

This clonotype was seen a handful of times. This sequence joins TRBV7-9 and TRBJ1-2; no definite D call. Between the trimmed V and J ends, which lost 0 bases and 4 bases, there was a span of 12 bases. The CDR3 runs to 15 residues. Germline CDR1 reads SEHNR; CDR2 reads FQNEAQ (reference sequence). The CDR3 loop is CASSLAGSLFYGYTF. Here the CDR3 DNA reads TGTGCCAGCAGCTTAGCGGGCAGTCTCTTCTATGGCTACACCTTC.

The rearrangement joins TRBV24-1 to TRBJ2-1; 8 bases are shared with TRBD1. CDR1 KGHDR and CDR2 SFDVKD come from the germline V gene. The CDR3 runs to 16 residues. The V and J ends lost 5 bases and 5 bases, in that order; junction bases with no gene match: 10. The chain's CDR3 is CATSVGSGQGNNEQFF. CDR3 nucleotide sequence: TGTGCCACCAGTGTGGGGAGTGGACAGGGTAACAATGAGCAGTTCTTC.

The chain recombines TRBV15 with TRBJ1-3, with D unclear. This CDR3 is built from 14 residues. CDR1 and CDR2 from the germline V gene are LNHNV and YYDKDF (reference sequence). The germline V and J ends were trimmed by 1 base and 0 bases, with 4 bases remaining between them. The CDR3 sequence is CATSRVDSGNTIYF. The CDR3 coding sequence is TGTGCCACCAGCAGAGTAGACTCTGGAAACACCATATATTTT. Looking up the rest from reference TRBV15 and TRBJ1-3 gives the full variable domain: DAMVIQNPRYQVTQFGKPVTLSCSQTLNHNVMYWYQQKSSQAPKLLFHYYDKDFNNEADTPDNFQSRRPNTSFCFLDIRSPGLGDTAMYLCATSRVDSGNTIYFGEGSWLTVV.

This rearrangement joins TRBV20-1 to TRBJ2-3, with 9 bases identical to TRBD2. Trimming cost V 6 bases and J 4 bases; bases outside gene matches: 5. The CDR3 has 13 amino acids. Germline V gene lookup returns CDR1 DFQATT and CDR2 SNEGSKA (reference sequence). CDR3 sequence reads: CSAGREGSDTQYF. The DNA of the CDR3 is TGCAGTGCCGGGCGGGAGGGCTCAGATACGCAGTATTTT.

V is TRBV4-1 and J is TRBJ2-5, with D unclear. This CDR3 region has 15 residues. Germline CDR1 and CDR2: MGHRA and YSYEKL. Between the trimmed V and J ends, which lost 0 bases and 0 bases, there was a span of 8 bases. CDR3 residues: CASSQEDADQETQYF. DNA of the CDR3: TGCGCCAGCAGCCAAGAGGACGCAGACCAAGAGACCCAGTACTTC.

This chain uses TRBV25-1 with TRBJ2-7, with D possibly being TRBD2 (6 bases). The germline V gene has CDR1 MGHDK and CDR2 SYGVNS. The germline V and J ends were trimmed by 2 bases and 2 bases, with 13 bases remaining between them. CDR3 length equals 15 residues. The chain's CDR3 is CASSERGTMTYEQYF. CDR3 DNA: TGTGCCAGCAGTGAACGGGGGACGATGACCTACGAGCAGTACTTC.

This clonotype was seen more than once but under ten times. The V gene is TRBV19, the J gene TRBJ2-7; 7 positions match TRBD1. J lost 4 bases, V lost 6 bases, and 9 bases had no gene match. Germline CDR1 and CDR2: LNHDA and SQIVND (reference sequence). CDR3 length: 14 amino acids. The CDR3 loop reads CASSLTGTAYEQYF. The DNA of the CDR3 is TGTGCCAGTAGCCTAACCGGGACAGCTTACGAGCAGTACTTC.

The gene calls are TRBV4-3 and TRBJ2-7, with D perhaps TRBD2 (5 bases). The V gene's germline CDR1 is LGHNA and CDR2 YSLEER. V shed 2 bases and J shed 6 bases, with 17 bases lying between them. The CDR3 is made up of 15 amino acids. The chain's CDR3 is CASSQSGRIPGEQYF. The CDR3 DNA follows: TGCGCCAGCAGCCAATCGGGGAGAATCCCAGGCGAGCAGTACTTC.

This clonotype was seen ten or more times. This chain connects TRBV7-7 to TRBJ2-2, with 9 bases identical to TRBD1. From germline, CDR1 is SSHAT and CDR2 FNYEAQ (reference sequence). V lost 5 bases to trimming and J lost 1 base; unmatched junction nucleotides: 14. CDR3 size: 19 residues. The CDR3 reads CASSPDDRGTTGNTGELFF. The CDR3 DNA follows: TGTGCCAGCAGCCCAGACGACAGGGGGACCACCGGGAACACCGGGGAGCTGTTTTTT.

The CDR3: CASSSRVASGVNTGELFF. For the CDR3, the DNA is TGTGCCAGCAGCTCGCGGGTGGCTAGCGGGGTCAACACCGGGGAGCTGTTTTTT. This chain uses TRBV7-2 with TRBJ2-2; 9 positions agree with TRBD2. This CDR3 is built from 18 residues. V lost 4 bases, J lost 2 bases, and 11 bases stayed unmatched. Germline V gene sequence: CDR1 SGHTA, CDR2 FQGNSA.

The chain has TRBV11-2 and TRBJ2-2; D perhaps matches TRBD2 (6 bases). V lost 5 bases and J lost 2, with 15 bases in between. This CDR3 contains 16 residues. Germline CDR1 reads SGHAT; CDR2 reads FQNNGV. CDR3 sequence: CASSIAGTGNTGELFF. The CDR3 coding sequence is TGTGCCAGCAGCATTGCCGGGACTGGCAACACCGGGGAGCTGTTTTTT.

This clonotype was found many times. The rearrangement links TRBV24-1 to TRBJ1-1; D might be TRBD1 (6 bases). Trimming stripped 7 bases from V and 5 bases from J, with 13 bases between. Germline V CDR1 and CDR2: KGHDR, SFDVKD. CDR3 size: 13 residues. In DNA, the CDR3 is TGTGCCACCAGGGACAGAACCGGGACTGAAGCTTTCTTT. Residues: CATRDRTGTEAFF.

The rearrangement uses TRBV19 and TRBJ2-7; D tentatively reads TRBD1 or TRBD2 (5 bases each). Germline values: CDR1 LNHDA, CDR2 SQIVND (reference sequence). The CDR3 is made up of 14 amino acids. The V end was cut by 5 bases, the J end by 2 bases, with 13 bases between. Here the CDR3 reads CASSLRDVTYEQYF. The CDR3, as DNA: TGTGCCAGTAGTCTCCGGGACGTAACCTACGAGCAGTACTTC.

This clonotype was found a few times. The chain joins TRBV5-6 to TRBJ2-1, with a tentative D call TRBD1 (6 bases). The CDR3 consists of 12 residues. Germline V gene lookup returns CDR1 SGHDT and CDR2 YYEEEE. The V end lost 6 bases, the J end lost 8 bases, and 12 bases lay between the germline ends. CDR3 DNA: TGTGCCAGCAACGACAGGTTCGATGAGCAGTTCTTC. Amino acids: CASNDRFDEQFF.

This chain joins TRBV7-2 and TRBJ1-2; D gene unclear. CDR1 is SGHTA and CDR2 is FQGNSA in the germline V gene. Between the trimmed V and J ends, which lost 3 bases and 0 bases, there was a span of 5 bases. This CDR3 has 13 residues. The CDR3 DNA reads TGTGCCAGCAGCTTCGGGTCTAACTATGGCTACACCTTC. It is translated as CASSFGSNYGYTF.

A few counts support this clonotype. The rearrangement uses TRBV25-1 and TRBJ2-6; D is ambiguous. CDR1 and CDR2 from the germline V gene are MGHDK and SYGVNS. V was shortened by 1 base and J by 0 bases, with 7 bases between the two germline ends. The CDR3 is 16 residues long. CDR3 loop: CASSESGSSGANVLTF. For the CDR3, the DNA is TGTGCCAGCAGTGAATCCGGTTCCTCTGGGGCCAACGTCCTGACTTTC.